Presented here are 11 T cell receptor beta chains from one specimen sequenced in a study of cytomegalovirus exposure and HLA in healthy donors. TCRdb's table, derived via immunoSEQ multiplex PCR, lists solely in-frame clones and lacks some. In the table there are tens of thousands of clones, roughly 90% of which are singletons. The sequenced material came from PBMCs. Receptors were obtained from a woman between 18 and 29 years old in good health and CMV-seropositive.

The CDR3: CASSLAIGQGWQYF. Written as DNA, the CDR3 is TGTGCCAGCAGCTTAGCGATTGGACAGGGTTGGCAGTACTTC. J is TRBJ2-7 and V is TRBV7-9, with 8 bases matching TRBD1. Germline V gene sequence: CDR1 SEHNR, CDR2 FQNEAQ (reference sequence). The CDR3 has 14 residues. The J segment lost 9 bases and the V segment lost 0 bases, leaving 7 bases of the junction unmatched.

This clone was detected a few times. Relative to the germline gene, one junction end is altered; a read error may explain this. V usage is TRBV5-1 and J usage is TRBJ2-1; 8 positions agree with TRBD2. Germline V lookup: CDR1 SGHRS, CDR2 YFSETQ. This CDR3 has 14 amino acids. CDR3 nucleotides: TGCACCAGCACCCCGGGCGGGGGGTACAATGAGCAGTTCTTC. Translation: CTSTPGGGYNEQFF.

The chain joins TRBV10-2 to TRBJ1-6; D is possibly TRBD1 (6 bases). Trimming pared 2 bases from V and 7 bases from J, leaving 18 bases between. This CDR3 has 17 residues. CDR1 is WSHSY, CDR2 SAAADI, per germline. The CDR3 loop is CASSERVQGAGNSPLHF. The DNA of the CDR3 is TGCGCCAGCAGTGAGCGAGTACAGGGAGCAGGGAATTCACCCCTCCACTTT.

The rearrangement joins TRBV9 to TRBJ2-5, with D maybe TRBD2 (7 bases). The V and J ends lost 0 bases and 1 base respectively, with 13 bases between them. Germline CDR1 and CDR2: SGDLS and YYNGEE. The CDR3 runs to 16 residues. The CDR3 bases are TGTGCCAGCAGCGTAGGAGGGGGGGCCGCCCAAGAGACCCAGTACTTC. Its translation: CASSVGGGAAQETQYF.

As DNA, the CDR3 is TGTGCCAGCAGCAAAAACAGGGAAGTGTGGTACAATGAGCAGTTCTTC. It specifies CASSKNREVWYNEQFF. V gene TRBV7-9 combines with J gene TRBJ2-1, with a possible D match to TRBD1 (6 bases). Germline values: CDR1 SEHNR, CDR2 FQNEAQ (reference sequence). The CDR3 is made up of 16 amino acids. Deletions cut 5 bases from V and 4 bases from J, with 18 bases between.

V gene TRBV4-1 combines with J gene TRBJ2-2; 10 bases fit TRBD2. Germline V gene sequence: CDR1 MGHRA, CDR2 YSYEKL. The CDR3 is 19 residues long. The ends lost 3 bases at V and 4 bases at J; junction bases unmatched: 14. The CDR3 coding sequence is TGCGCCAGCAGCCAGGTACCTAGCGGGAGTCCGTCGGGCACCGGGGAGCTGTTTTTT. Translating it yields CASSQVPSGSPSGTGELFF.

The chain has TRBV6-6 and TRBJ1-2; D is unclear. This CDR3 is built from 14 residues. Germline-derived CDR1 and CDR2 are MNHNY and SVGAGI (reference sequence). Trimming took 6 bases from V and 6 from J, leaving 17 bases between them. DNA for the CDR3: TGTGCCAGCAGGGACTCGTCCCTCGCCCATGGCTACACCTTC. The encoded protein is CASRDSSLAHGYTF.

Of note for this clone: One end of the junction varies from germline; a read error may be responsible. V usage is TRBV6-5 and J usage is TRBJ2-5; no clear D. This CDR3 contains 12 residues. Germline V gene sequence: CDR1 MNHEY, CDR2 SVGAGI. The CDR3 DNA sequence: TGTGCCAGCAGTTACACAAGAGAGGCCCAGTACTTC. This gives the protein CASSYTREAQYF.

The genes are TRBV9 and TRBJ2-5, with 9 bases aligning to TRBD1. Germline V gives CDR1 SGDLS, CDR2 YYNGEE. CDR3 length equals 20 residues. Trimming removed 0 bases from V and 5 bases from J; junction bases left unmatched: 20. This CDR3 reads CASSVEGGGQGQIGMETQYF. For the CDR3, the DNA is TGTGCCAGCAGCGTAGAGGGGGGAGGACAGGGGCAGATAGGGATGGAGACCCAGTACTTC.

This sequence joins TRBV29-1 and TRBJ2-3; possibly TRBD2 for D (5 bases). CDR1 is SQVTM and CDR2 is ANQGSEA in the germline V gene. The CDR3 spans 12 residues. V shed 3 bases and J shed 6 bases, with 10 bases lying between them. The DNA for the CDR3 is TGCAGCGTTGACAAGGAGGCGGATACGCAGTATTTT. Amino acids: CSVDKEADTQYF.

J is TRBJ1-5 and V is TRBV21-1; the listed D gene, TRBD1, was not tested against the DNA. TRBV21-1 counts as a pseudogene. This CDR3 has 16 residues. In DNA, the CDR3 is TGTGCCAGCAGCAAAGAAGGGACAGGTGACAATCAGCCCCAGCATTTT. The encoded protein is CASSKEGTGDNQPQHF.